This T cell receptor (beta chain) emerged from a study of blood T cells in healthy people across ages. Study-wide findings and caveats: Long-lived donors exceeded aged donors in naive CD4+ cells and diversity. PBMCs left unsorted prevented a conclusive naive versus antigen-experienced comparison.

Trimming took 1 base from V and 3 from J, leaving 13 bases between them. The CDR3 runs 15 residues. Germline V lookup: CDR1 SQVTM, CDR2 ANQGSEA. Samples each yielded at least 5.5 micrograms of total RNA. Primers used in a second PCR of about 7 to 12 cycles were a sample-barcoded 5' primer and a J-beta primer mix. Using its own MiXCR run on the 5' RACE reads, TCRdb lists one record per CDR3 protein. This table has 1 million to 1.2 million distinct CDR3 sequences, around two fifths appearing once. Points on this clonotype: The antigen is not known.

The sequenced sample consisted of blood. This sequence joins TRBV29-1 and TRBJ2-1; TRBD1 might be the D (5 bases). This sequence was found in a man aged 18 to 30 in good health. The CDR3: CSVEGGEFHYNEQFF. DNA for the CDR3: TGCAGCGTTGAAGGGGGCGAATTCCACTACAATGAGCAGTTCTTC.